This entry lists 29 T cell receptor beta chains sequenced from one sample in a study of blood T cells in healthy people across ages. Using a J-beta primer mix together with a sample-barcoded 5' primer, a second PCR was run for roughly 6 to 12 cycles. One entry per CDR3 protein, called by TCRdb with MiXCR from the 5' RACE reads. Counted here are about 1.6 million distinct CDR3 sequences, approximately 32% occurring once; the ten biggest clones make up roughly 12%. The sequenced sample consisted of blood. The receptors were gathered from a woman aged 30 to 39 in good health.

Worth noting for this clonotype: A read error may be the cause here, since a much bigger clone is one base away. V and J are TRBV12-3 or TRBV12-4 and TRBJ2-7; maybe TRBD1 (6 bases). This CDR3 comprises 15 residues. Trimming shortened V by 4 bases and J by 3 bases, and 16 bases separated the two germline ends. Here the CDR3 reads CASSSRPTGDYEQYF. CDR3 coding DNA: TGTGCCAGCAGTTCACGCCCGACAGGAGACTACGAGCAGTACTTC.

This clonotype has ten or more counts. This chain uses TRBV15 with TRBJ2-7; perhaps TRBD2 as D (5 bases). Germline values: CDR1 LNHNV, CDR2 YYDKDF (reference sequence). Trimming left V 8 bases short and J 4 bases short, with 18 bases between. The CDR3 sequence is 14 residues long. The CDR3 loop is CATSPEGVTYEQYF. Here the CDR3 DNA reads TGTGCCACCTCTCCCGAGGGAGTCACGTACGAGCAGTACTTC.

This clonotype was found once. This chain links TRBV7-8 with TRBJ2-7, with 12 bases matching TRBD2. The J call may be mistaken, given a closer DNA end match to TRBJ2-5. Per the germline V gene, CDR1 is SGHVS and CDR2 is FQNEAQ. The CDR3 runs to 14 residues. The chain's CDR3 is CVSIGLAGFETQYF. For the CDR3, the DNA is TGTGTCAGTATAGGACTAGCGGGGTTCGAGACCCAGTACTTC.

This clonotype was counted between two and nine times. The chain recombines TRBV20-1 with TRBJ2-7; TRBD2 matches at 8 bases. J gave up 4 bases and V 7 bases, and 6 bases lay outside the gene matches. Germline V CDR1 and CDR2: DFQATT, SNEGSKA (reference sequence). There are 12 residues in the CDR3. The CDR3 DNA sequence: TGCAGTGGGGCTAGCGGGCCTTACGAGCAGTACTTC. Residues: CSGASGPYEQYF.

The rearrangement uses TRBV20-1 and TRBJ2-2; TRBD2 matches at 12 bases. CDR3 length equals 14 residues. Germline CDR1 and CDR2: DFQATT and SNEGSKA (reference sequence). The V and J ends lost 6 bases and 5 bases, in that order; junction bases with no gene match: 4. The CDR3 bases are TGCAGTGCACTAGCGGGGGGACGGACCGGGGAGCTGTTTTTT. It is translated as CSALAGGRTGELFF.

The V call is TRBV5-1, the J call TRBJ2-1, with D perhaps matching TRBD2 (6 bases). The V and J ends lost 2 bases and 6 bases respectively, with 15 bases between them. This CDR3 has 15 residues. In germline, CDR1 is SGHRS, CDR2 YFSETQ. The CDR3 region is CASSFSTGVANEQFF. Written as DNA, the CDR3 is TGCGCCAGCAGCTTCTCAACGGGGGTGGCCAATGAGCAGTTCTTC.

This clonotype showed up just a few times. CDR3 loop: CASSQPGSGSLRETQYF. CDR3 in DNA: TGCGCCAGCAGCCAACCCGGGAGCGGGAGCCTTCGAGAGACCCAGTACTTC. This chain uses TRBV4-1 with TRBJ2-5; TRBD2 agrees at 8 bases. After removal of 2 bases from V and 4 bases from J, the junction contained 12 bases not matched to a gene. The CDR3 extends over 17 amino acids. Germline V gene sequence: CDR1 MGHRA, CDR2 YSYEKL.

The table lists this clonotype with many counts. The chain employs TRBV12-3 or TRBV12-4 and TRBJ1-2; a weak D match, TRBD1 (5 bases). The CDR3 extends over 12 amino acids. Trimming left V 6 bases short and J 7 bases short, with 12 bases between. CDR3 DNA sequence: TGTGCCAGCAGCCCCGGTGGGGGTGGCTACACCTTC. Amino acid sequence: CASSPGGGGYTF.

This clonotype occurred a few times. The V gene is TRBV6-1, the J gene TRBJ2-3; 9 bases align to TRBD1. This CDR3 has 15 amino acids. Germline CDR1 is MNHNS and CDR2 is SASEGT. The V and J ends lost 6 bases and 4 bases, in that order; junction bases with no gene match: 8. CDR3: CASRSRRTGADTQYF. CDR3 coding DNA: TGTGCCAGCAGGAGCCGCCGGACAGGGGCAGATACGCAGTATTTT.

This clonotype has ten or more counts. The rearrangement links TRBV29-1 to TRBJ2-5; 10 bases map to TRBD2. CDR1 SQVTM and CDR2 ANQGSEA come from the germline V gene. The V segment lost 4 bases and the J segment 2 bases; nucleotides outside the gene matches: 10. The CDR3 has 16 amino acids. The CDR3 loop is CSVASWSGGDQETQYF. As DNA, the CDR3 is TGCAGCGTTGCGAGTTGGAGCGGGGGGGATCAAGAGACCCAGTACTTC.

The V gene is TRBV9, the J gene TRBJ1-1, with TRBD1 as a possible D gene (6 bases). The CDR3 covers 14 residues. The V gene lost 2 bases and the J gene lost 6 bases, with 14 bases spanning the gap. Per the germline V gene, CDR1 is SGDLS and CDR2 is YYNGEE. Written as DNA, the CDR3 is TGTGCCAGCAGCGTCGCAGGGGCGACCGCTGAAGCTTTCTTT. Protein product: CASSVAGATAEAFF.

The genes are TRBV29-1 and TRBJ2-7; TRBD1 agrees at 9 bases. The V gene end was trimmed by 5 bases and the J gene end by 2 bases; junction bases not matched to a gene: 7. This CDR3 contains 14 residues. The V gene's germline CDR1 is SQVTM and CDR2 ANQGSEA. The CDR3 here is CSVSGGQGPYEQYF. The CDR3, as DNA: TGCAGCGTTTCAGGGGGACAGGGACCCTACGAGCAGTACTTC.

This clonotype was observed a few times. The chain recombines TRBV12-3 or TRBV12-4 with TRBJ1-4; possibly TRBD1 for D (6 bases). V was shortened by 3 bases and J by 2 bases, with 7 bases between the two germline ends. This CDR3 spans 14 amino acids. The CDR3 loop reads CASSFRGTNEKLFF. The CDR3 DNA reads as TGTGCCAGCAGTTTCAGGGGTACTAATGAAAAACTGTTTTTT.

This clonotype was seen a few times. The chain is built from TRBV6-5 and TRBJ2-1; tentatively, D is TRBD1 (6 bases). Trimming cost V 0 bases and J 4 bases, with 13 bases left between them. CDR3 length equals 16 residues. Looked up from germline, CDR1 is MNHEY and CDR2 is SVGAGI. CDR3: CASSYSIGDNYNEQFF. The CDR3, as DNA: TGTGCCAGCAGTTACTCGATCGGGGACAATTACAATGAGCAGTTCTTC.

This clonotype has only a few counts. This rearrangement joins TRBV7-2 to TRBJ2-5, with 7 bases matching TRBD1. This CDR3 is 16 amino acids long. Germline CDR1 SGHTA, CDR2 FQGNSA. Germline trimming cut 5 bases from V and 5 bases from J; bases unmatched to any gene: 14. The CDR3 region is CASSPRDRGARETQYF. For the CDR3, the DNA is TGTGCCAGCAGCCCCCGGGACAGAGGAGCAAGGGAGACCCAGTACTTC.

The V and J genes are TRBV28 and TRBJ1-5; 12 nucleotides line up with TRBD1. The CDR3 loop spans 15 amino acids. V was pared by 5 bases and J by 6 bases, with 5 bases of the junction left unmatched. CDR1 is MDHEN, CDR2 SYDVKM, per germline. CDR3 bases: TGTGCCAGCAGTCTATCGGGACAGGGGGCTCAGCCCCAGCATTTT. Translated: CASSLSGQGAQPQHF.

On this clonotype: One end of the junction varies from germline; a read error may be responsible. The chain employs TRBV7-2 and TRBJ2-1, with 8 bases aligning to TRBD2. CDR1 is SGHTA and CDR2 is FQGNSA in the germline V gene. The CDR3 length is 16 residues. CDR3 DNA sequence: TGTGCCAGCAGCTTAACAGCGGGAGTCCCCTACAATGGGCAGTTCTTC. This sequence encodes CASSLTAGVPYNGQFF.

The genes are TRBV4-1 and TRBJ1-1, with D possibly being TRBD1 (5 bases). CDR1 and CDR2 from the germline V gene are MGHRA and YSYEKL. V was shortened by 8 bases and J by 4 bases, with 14 bases between the two germline ends. CDR3 size: 13 residues. CDR3 sequence reads: CASGWDRATEAFF. Written as DNA, the CDR3 is TGCGCCAGCGGGTGGGACCGGGCCACTGAAGCTTTCTTT.

This chain joins TRBV6-2 or TRBV6-3 and TRBJ1-5; D unclear. Trimming pared 6 bases from V and 0 bases from J, leaving 9 bases between. This CDR3 has 14 residues. Germline V lookup: CDR1 MNHEY, CDR2 SVGEGT. The CDR3 DNA sequence: TGTGCCAGCAGCGGAGTTAGTAGCAATCAGCCCCAGCATTTT. Amino acids: CASSGVSSNQPQHF.

A few counts support this clonotype. J is TRBJ1-2 and V is TRBV7-8; unclear D gene. This CDR3 comprises 15 residues. The V end lost 1 base, the J end lost 3 bases, and 12 bases lay between the germline ends. Germline lookup yields CDR1 SGHVS and CDR2 FQNEAQ. CDR3 protein: CASSLGHGLYYGYTF. CDR3 nucleotides: TGTGCCAGCAGCTTAGGACACGGATTATACTATGGCTACACCTTC.

The gene calls are TRBV6-2 or TRBV6-3 and TRBJ2-3; 9 bases fit TRBD2. The CDR3 has 15 residues. Germline CDR1 is MNHEY and CDR2 is SVGEGT. The trim removed 2 bases at V and 7 bases at J, leaving 7 bases unmatched. The CDR3 is CASSYGGGGRNTQYF. The CDR3, as DNA: TGTGCCAGCAGTTACGGCGGGGGGGGGAGGAATACGCAGTATTTT.

The J gene is TRBJ2-5, the V gene TRBV11-2; TRBD1 matches at 11 bases. Germline assignment: CDR1 SGHAT and CDR2 FQNNGV. The CDR3 is made up of 15 amino acids. V lost 0 bases and J lost 11; bases outside the gene matches: 8. CDR3 nucleotide sequence: TGTGCCAGCAGCTTAGATGGACAGGGGGCTCAAGAGCAGTACTTC. This codes for CASSLDGQGAQEQYF.

The chain recombines TRBV20-1 with TRBJ2-4, with 14 bases aligning to TRBD2. CDR1 and CDR2 from the germline V gene are DFQATT and SNEGSKA (reference sequence). Losses at the gene ends were 3 bases for V and 9 bases for J; bases not matched to a gene: 10. The CDR3 is 16 residues long. CDR3 DNA: TGCAGTGCTAGGGCCCAGGGACTAGCGGGAGATAGCATTCAGTACTTC. Its translation is CSARAQGLAGDSIQYF.

This clonotype appeared a few times. The chain combines TRBV25-1 with TRBJ2-5, with D perhaps matching TRBD2 (6 bases). CDR3 size: 15 residues. Deletions cut 5 bases from V and 2 bases from J, with 15 bases between. CDR1 and CDR2 from the germline V gene are MGHDK and SYGVNS. CDR3 in DNA: TGTGCCAGCAGTCCTTCTCTAGCGCGACAAGAGACCCAGTACTTC. Translated, it gives CASSPSLARQETQYF.

This rearrangement joins TRBV27 to TRBJ2-7, with TRBD2 as a possible D gene (5 bases). The CDR3 contains 16 residues. The germline V gene encodes CDR1 MNHEY and CDR2 SMNVEV (reference sequence). V dropped 4 bases and J dropped 4 bases, with 20 bases sitting between them. The CDR3 DNA reads TGTGCCAGCAGTTCGGGTCTGGAACTAGTTCCATACGAGCAGTACTTC. Translating it yields CASSSGLELVPYEQYF.

The rearrangement joins TRBV20-1 to TRBJ2-3; tentative D call: TRBD2 (7 bases). The CDR3 consists of 12 residues. Trimming removed 8 bases from V and 7 bases from J, with 16 bases in between. CDR1 DFQATT and CDR2 SNEGSKA come from the germline V gene (reference sequence). This CDR3 reads CSTMGGQYTQYF. The CDR3 DNA is TGCAGTACAATGGGGGGGCAGTATACGCAGTATTTT.

As regards this clonotype: Just one base apart from a much larger clone, this may be a read error. The rearrangement uses TRBV29-1 and TRBJ2-3, with D uncertain. CDR1 is SQVTM and CDR2 is ANQGSEA in the germline V gene. The CDR3 covers 13 residues. Trimming took off 4 bases at V and 2 bases at J, with 10 bases between the two ends. In nucleotides, the CDR3 is TGCAGCGTTGGAGGCACCGCCACAGATACGCAGTATTTT. Encoded protein: CSVGGTATDTQYF.

This clonotype turned up a few times. The V and J genes are TRBV7-6 and TRBJ1-4; perhaps TRBD1 as D (6 bases). The V and J ends lost 0 bases and 3 bases respectively, with 11 bases between them. CDR3 length: 16 amino acids. From germline, CDR1 is SGHVS and CDR2 FNYEAQ. The CDR3 spells CASSLAGALSNEKLFF. The CDR3 bases are TGTGCCAGCAGCTTAGCGGGGGCATTATCTAATGAAAAACTGTTTTTT.

The chain recombines TRBV4-1 with TRBJ1-2; a weak D match, TRBD1 (6 bases). Germline values: CDR1 MGHRA, CDR2 YSYEKL. Trimming took off 4 bases at V and 7 bases at J, with 25 bases between the two ends. The CDR3 has 17 residues. The CDR3: CASSPSLLTGGPPGYTF. CDR3 in DNA: TGCGCCAGCAGCCCCTCTCTTTTGACGGGGGGGCCCCCTGGCTACACCTTC.